One and the same sample provided the 14 T cell receptor beta chains below, sequenced in a study of spatial heterogeneity in lung cancer. Time point noted: sample taken at primary tumor resection. The antigens of these receptors remain unknown. MiXCR, run by TCRdb on the 5' RACE reads, gives a single entry per CDR3 protein. The sample contains 20,000 to 30,000 distinct CDR3 sequences, 8.8% of which appear only once. Study-wide points: Expanded alpha and beta TCR counts within tumors tracked tumor mutation counts.

The sequences come from lung tumor tissue, collected at surgery. The source is a male donor with early-stage non-small cell lung cancer.

This clonotype was seen ten or more times. In DNA, the CDR3 is TGCAGTGCACCCCTACCCCCCGGGGAGCTGTTTTTT. This encodes CSAPLPPGELFF. The chain is built from TRBV20-1 and TRBJ2-2; D is uncertain. With 6 bases removed from V and 6 bases from J, the gap between germline ends came to 11 bases. This CDR3 is built from 12 residues. Looked up from germline, CDR1 is DFQATT and CDR2 is SNEGSKA (reference sequence).

This clonotype showed up many times. The chain uses TRBV7-8 and TRBJ1-5; D gene uncertain. Trimming cost V 0 bases and J 5 bases, with 14 bases left between them. Germline CDR1 and CDR2: SGHVS and FQNEAQ. CDR3 length equals 16 residues. CDR3 DNA: TGTGCCAGCAGCTTAGCGGTGGCTTCTCGGGATCAGCCCCAGCATTTT. This encodes CASSLAVASRDQPQHF.

This clonotype has ten or more counts. V usage is TRBV28 and J usage is TRBJ1-4, with D possibly being TRBD1 (6 bases). Germline lookup yields CDR1 MDHEN and CDR2 SYDVKM. The V and J ends lost 8 bases and 4 bases respectively, with 11 bases between them. The CDR3 contains 13 residues. The CDR3 nucleotides read TGTGCCAGCCGAACAGGGTATAATGAAAAACTGTTTTTT. Its translation: CASRTGYNEKLFF. Filled out from reference TRBV28 and TRBJ1-4, the complete variable domain reads DVKVTQSSRYLVKRTGEKVFLECVQDMDHENMFWYRQDPGLGLRLIYFSYDVKMKEKGDIPEGYSVSREKKERFSLILESASTNQTSMYLCASRTGYNEKLFFGSGTQLSVL.

The chain combines TRBV12-3 or TRBV12-4 with TRBJ2-1; TRBD2 matches 10 bases. There are 17 residues in the CDR3. V gave up 2 bases and J gave up 4 bases; unmatched junction bases: 8. The CDR3 DNA sequence: TGTGCCAGCAGTTTAACGCCTCTAGCGGGGGTATACAATGAGCAGTTCTTC. This codes for CASSLTPLAGVYNEQFF.

This clonotype was observed many times. V gene TRBV29-1 combines with J gene TRBJ2-4; possibly TRBD1 or TRBD2 for D (7 bases each). V lost 2 bases and J 8 bases, leaving 13 bases between the germline ends. This CDR3 comprises 13 residues. In germline, CDR1 is SQVTM, CDR2 ANQGSEA. The CDR3 nucleotides read TGCAGCGTTGAATCCCAGGGGGGGGACATTCAGTACTTC. Amino acids: CSVESQGGDIQYF.

This clonotype was observed many times. The chain uses TRBV6-2 or TRBV6-3 and TRBJ2-1; no firm D call. Germline-derived CDR1 and CDR2 are MNHEY and SVGEGT. Trimming removed 4 bases at V and 3 bases at J, with 10 bases between. The CDR3 is made up of 14 amino acids. CDR3: CASSSLTFYNEQFF. In DNA form, the CDR3 reads TGTGCCAGCAGTTCGTTGACTTTCTACAATGAGCAGTTCTTC.

V usage is TRBV7-2 and J usage is TRBJ2-3, with 10 bases aligning to TRBD2. This CDR3 is 14 amino acids long. CDR1 and CDR2 from the germline V gene are SGHTA and FQGNSA. V was clipped by 6 bases and J by 5 bases; unmatched bases: 5. Written as DNA, the CDR3 is TGTGCCAGCAGAAGCGGGGGGGCCATAGATACGCAGTATTTT. Translation: CASRSGGAIDTQYF.

This clonotype was counted many times. This chain connects TRBV28 to TRBJ1-4; D is possibly TRBD1 (5 bases). Trimming left V 6 bases short and J 0 bases short, with 23 bases between. This CDR3 spans 19 amino acids. Germline values: CDR1 MDHEN, CDR2 SYDVKM. CDR3 nucleotide sequence: TGTGCCAGCAGCTCAGCCACATGGGGGGGAATCGCAACTAATGAAAAACTGTTTTTT. This translates into CASSSATWGGIATNEKLFF.

This clonotype was observed many times. V usage is TRBV7-2 and J usage is TRBJ2-5; TRBD1 is a possible D gene (6 bases). Germline values: CDR1 SGHTA, CDR2 FQGNSA. Trimming cost V 10 bases and J 4 bases, with 13 bases left between them. The CDR3 sequence is 12 residues long. As DNA, the CDR3 is TGTGCCACACGGGACAACGGAGAGACCCAGTACTTC. Translating gives CATRDNGETQYF.

Concerning this clonotype: A much larger clone is a single base away; this may be a read error. The chain recombines TRBV19 with TRBJ1-2, with a tentative D call TRBD1 (5 bases). The CDR3 is 15 amino acids. Per germline, CDR1 LNHDA and CDR2 SQIVND (reference sequence). This CDR3 reads CASTPGQFLNFGYTF. CDR3 sequence (DNA): TGTGCCAGTACCCCGGGGCAGTTCCTCAACTTTGGCTACACCTTC.

There are many counts of this clonotype. The CDR3 DNA sequence: TGTGCCAGCAGTTTAGCCCCAGGTCGCCAGCAGTACTTC. Its protein is CASSLAPGRQQYF. This sequence joins TRBV28 and TRBJ2-7, with D unresolved. There are 13 residues in the CDR3. The germline V gene encodes CDR1 MDHEN and CDR2 SYDVKM. V was clipped by 2 bases and J by 8 bases, with 13 bases between them.

This clonotype was recorded many times. CDR3 sequence (DNA): TGTGCCAGCAGCGTTTCTGGACTTCCAAACACCGGGGAGCTGTTTTTT. Translated, it gives CASSVSGLPNTGELFF. The chain couples TRBV9 to TRBJ2-2; possible D gene TRBD2, 5 bases. CDR3 length: 16 amino acids. Trimming shortened V by 2 bases and J by 2 bases, and 13 bases separated the two germline ends. Germline-derived CDR1 and CDR2 are SGDLS and YYNGEE.

This clonotype came up many times. The chain links TRBV18 to TRBJ1-4; TRBD1 matches at 7 bases. V gave up 6 bases and J gave up 8 bases; unmatched junction bases: 9. The V gene's germline CDR1 is KGHSH and CDR2 LQKENI. This CDR3 is 14 amino acids long. In nucleotides, the CDR3 is TGTGCCAGCTCCTCAAGGGGGCAAGGAGAAAAACTGTTTTTT. It yields the protein CASSSRGQGEKLFF.

The J gene is TRBJ2-5, the V gene TRBV7-2, with 8 nucleotides matching TRBD1. CDR1 and CDR2 from the germline V gene are SGHTA and FQGNSA. V was clipped by 5 bases and J by 1 base; unmatched bases: 3. CDR3 length equals 14 residues. The DNA of the CDR3 is TGTGCCAGCAGCCGTGGACAGGGCCAAGAGACCCAGTACTTC. Residues: CASSRGQGQETQYF.